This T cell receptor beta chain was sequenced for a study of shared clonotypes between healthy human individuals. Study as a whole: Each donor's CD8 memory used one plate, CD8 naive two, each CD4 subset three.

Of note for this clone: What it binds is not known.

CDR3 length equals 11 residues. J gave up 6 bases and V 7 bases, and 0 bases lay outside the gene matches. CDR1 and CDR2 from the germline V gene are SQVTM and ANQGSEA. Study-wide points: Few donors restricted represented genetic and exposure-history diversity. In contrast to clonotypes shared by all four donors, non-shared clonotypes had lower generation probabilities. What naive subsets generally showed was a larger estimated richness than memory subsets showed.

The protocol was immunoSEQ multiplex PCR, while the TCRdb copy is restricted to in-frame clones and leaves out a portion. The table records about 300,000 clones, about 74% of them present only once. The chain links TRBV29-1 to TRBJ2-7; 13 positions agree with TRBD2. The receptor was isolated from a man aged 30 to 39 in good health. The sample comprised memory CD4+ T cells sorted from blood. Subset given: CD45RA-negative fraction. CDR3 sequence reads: CSGTSGSEQYF. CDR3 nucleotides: TGCAGCGGGACTAGCGGGAGCGAGCAGTACTTC.